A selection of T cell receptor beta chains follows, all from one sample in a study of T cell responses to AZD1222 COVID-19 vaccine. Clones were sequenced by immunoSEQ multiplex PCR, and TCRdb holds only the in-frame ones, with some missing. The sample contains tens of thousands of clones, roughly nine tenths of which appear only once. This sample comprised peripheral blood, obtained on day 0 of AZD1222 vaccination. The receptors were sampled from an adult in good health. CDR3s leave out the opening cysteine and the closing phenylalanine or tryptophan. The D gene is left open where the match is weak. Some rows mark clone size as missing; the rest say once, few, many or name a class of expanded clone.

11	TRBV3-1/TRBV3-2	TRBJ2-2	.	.	ASSHRNTGELF
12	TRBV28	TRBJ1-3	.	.	ASTLRGGEGTIY
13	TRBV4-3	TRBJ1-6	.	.	ASSPGLREGSPLH
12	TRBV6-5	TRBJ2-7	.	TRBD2	ASKIAGGPHEQY
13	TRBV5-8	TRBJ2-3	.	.	ASSLLRVSTDTQY
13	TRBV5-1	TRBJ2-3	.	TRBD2	ASRSGLAGGNTQY
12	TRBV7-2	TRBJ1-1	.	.	ASTHLAGGTEAF
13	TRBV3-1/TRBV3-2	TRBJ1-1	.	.	ASSQDRRRNTEAF
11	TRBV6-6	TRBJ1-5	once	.	ASLTDGNQPQH
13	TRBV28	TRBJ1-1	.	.	ASSLPPQRGTEAF